Listed below are T cell receptor beta chains from one sample, sequenced in a study of T cell repertoires in cytomegalovirus infection. TCRdb redid the calling of the reads with MiXCR, one entry per CDR3 protein. The profile shows fewer than 550,000 distinct CDR3 sequences, roughly 12% of them singletons. The sequencing input was PBMCs. Source of these receptors: a human donor in good health (CMV status not recorded). Some clones in this sample may be carry-over from other donors' samples. Both conserved end residues are part of each CDR3. The order of the fields is D gene, V gene, clone size, J gene, CDR3 DNA, CDR3 protein. The D gene is left open where the match is weak. For some rows the clone size is stated as once, few or many, or as a class when expanded; others skip it.

TRBD1	TRBV5-4	many	TRBJ2-2	TGTGCCAGCAGCTCATTCACAGGGGCCGGGGAGCTGTTTTTT	CASSSFTGAGELFF
-	TRBV2	few	TRBJ1-1	TGTGCCAGCAGGAACCGGGCCCAGCGTATGGACACTGAAGCTTTCTTT	CASRNRAQRMDTEAFF
-	TRBV12-3/TRBV12-4	many	TRBJ1-5	TGTGCCAGCAGCCCAGATTATAGCAATCAGCCCCAGCATTTT	CASSPDYSNQPQHF
TRBD2	TRBV11-2	many	TRBJ2-1	TGTGCCAGCAGCCCGGCGGGTAGCGGGGTCCACGGGCAGTTCTTC	CASSPAGSGVHGQFF
TRBD2	TRBV6-6	-	TRBJ2-3	TGTGCCAACAGTTACCCTCTAGCGGGGGGGTCTAGCACAGATACGCAGTATTTT	CANSYPLAGGSSTDTQYF
TRBD1	TRBV7-9	-	TRBJ1-2	TGTGCCAGCAGCTGGGGGACAGGGGGCTCCTATGGCTACACCTTC	CASSWGTGGSYGYTF
-	TRBV5-6	few	TRBJ2-1	TGTGCCAGCAGCTTGCAGGCCGATGAGCAGTTCTTC	CASSLQADEQFF
-	TRBV28	few	TRBJ1-3	TGTGCCAGCAGTTCGGCCGCTGGAAACACCATATATTTT	CASSSAAGNTIYF
-	TRBV6-1	many	TRBJ2-2	TGTGCCAGCAGTGAAAGGAGCAGGGCGAACACCGGGGAGCTGTTTTTT	CASSERSRANTGELFF
-	TRBV11-2	many	TRBJ1-1	TGTGCCAGCAGCTTAGGGGAAGGTGGGAACACTGAAGCTTTCTTT	CASSLGEGGNTEAFF
-	TRBV6-5	-	TRBJ2-3	TGTGCCAGCAGAGACACCACAGATACGCAGTATTTT	CASRDTTDTQYF
TRBD1	TRBV28	many	TRBJ1-1	TGTGCCAGCAGTTTATGGGGACAGCGGAACACTGAAGCTTTCTTT	CASSLWGQRNTEAFF
TRBD1	TRBV7-3	-	TRBJ2-3	TGTGCCAGCGGACAGGGGGCCTCAGATTCGCAGTATTTT	CASGQGASDSQYF
-	TRBV7-2	many	TRBJ2-3	TGTGCCAGCAGCAGTGTTGTGTTAGATACGCAGTATTTT	CASSSVVLDTQYF
-	TRBV29-1	-	TRBJ2-7	TGCAGCGTTGAAAATTATTGGGAGCAGTACTTC	CSVENYWEQYF
-	TRBV10-3	many	TRBJ1-1	TGTGCCATCAGTGAACGAAGGGACGACACTGAAGCTTTCTTT	CAISERRDDTEAFF
TRBD2	TRBV20-1	many	TRBJ2-1	TGCAGTGCTAGACCCTGGGGGGGGGGAGCCTTGAGCTCCTACAATGAGCAGTTCTTC	CSARPWGGGALSSYNEQFF
-	TRBV3-1	few	TRBJ1-1	TGTGCCAGCAGCCAGGAGGGGCTTCGCACTGAAGCTTTCTTT	CASSQEGLRTEAFF
-	TRBV6-6	many	TRBJ2-7	TGTGCCAGCAGTTACGATCTGCGCCAGGGCAACTACGAGCAGTACTTC	CASSYDLRQGNYEQYF
TRBD2	TRBV25-1	many	TRBJ2-5	TGTGCCAGCAGTTTTAGCGGGAGGGCCTGGAGTGAGACCCAGTACTTC	CASSFSGRAWSETQYF
TRBD1	TRBV27	-	TRBJ1-2	TGTGCCAGCAGTCCAATAGGGGGGGGGACAGGGGTTGGCTACACCTTC	CASSPIGGGTGVGYTF
-	TRBV11-2	-	TRBJ1-5	TGTGCCAGCAGCTTGTCAGGGGTCCTCAATCAGCCCCAGCATTTT	CASSLSGVLNQPQHF
TRBD1	TRBV19	many	TRBJ1-5	TGTGCCAGTAGTTTAGTACAGGGGGCTAACAATCAGCCCCAGCATTTT	CASSLVQGANNQPQHF
TRBD1	TRBV13	-	TRBJ1-6	TGTGCCAGCAGCTCCCCGTCAGGGGGCAGTTCACCCCTCCACTTT	CASSSPSGGSSPLHF
-	TRBV27	many	TRBJ1-2	TGTGCCAGCAGTTTATCTGTCAGCTATGGCTACACCTTC	CASSLSVSYGYTF